This TCR beta chain was documented in a study of CXCR3-negative and CXCR3-positive naive CD8 T cells. Study-wide results and limits: Diversity proved comparably high across both naive subsets and much lower in memory CD8+ cells.

With respect to this clonotype: Its cognate antigen is unknown.

Each TRB cDNA library was prepared by 5' RACE (with UMI labels). TCRdb reanalyzed the 5' RACE reads, giving one entry per CDR3 protein sequence and no DNA. The clone table shows 90,000 to 100,000 distinct CDR3 sequences, with the ten largest holding approximately 1.5%. This CDR3 is 11 amino acids long. Germline CDR1 reads SGHAT; CDR2 reads FQNNGV. V is TRBV11-2 and J is TRBJ2-1; the D gene TCRdb calls, TRBD1, cannot be checked with no DNA. The clonotype originates from a human donor in good health. Some clones in this sample may be carry-over from other donors' samples. The specimen was naive CXCR3- CD8+ T cells from blood. Subset of the sample: CD45RO-CCR7+CD27+CD95- naive CD8+ T cells lacking CXCR3 (TNR3-). The CDR3 spells CASRIGGEQFF.